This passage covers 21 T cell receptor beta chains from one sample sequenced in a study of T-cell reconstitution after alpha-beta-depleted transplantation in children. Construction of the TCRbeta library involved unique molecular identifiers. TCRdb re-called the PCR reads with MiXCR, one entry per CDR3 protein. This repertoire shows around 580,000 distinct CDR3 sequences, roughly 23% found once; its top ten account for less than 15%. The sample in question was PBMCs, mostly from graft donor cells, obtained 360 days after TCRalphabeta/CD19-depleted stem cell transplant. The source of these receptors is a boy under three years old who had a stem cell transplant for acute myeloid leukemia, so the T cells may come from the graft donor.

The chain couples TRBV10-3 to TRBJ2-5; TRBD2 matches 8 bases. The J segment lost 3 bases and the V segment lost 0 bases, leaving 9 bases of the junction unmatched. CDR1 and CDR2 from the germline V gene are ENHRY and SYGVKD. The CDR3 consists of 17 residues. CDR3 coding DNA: TGTGCCATCAGTGAGTCGTCTGGGGCGGGGGGAAAAGAGACCCAGTACTTC. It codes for CAISESSGAGGKETQYF.

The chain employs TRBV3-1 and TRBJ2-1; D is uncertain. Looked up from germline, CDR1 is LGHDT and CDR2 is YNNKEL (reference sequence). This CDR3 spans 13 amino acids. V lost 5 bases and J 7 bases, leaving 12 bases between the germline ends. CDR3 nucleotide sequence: TGTGCCAGCAGCTTCGGGCTAGATAATGAGCAGTTCTTC. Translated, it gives CASSFGLDNEQFF.

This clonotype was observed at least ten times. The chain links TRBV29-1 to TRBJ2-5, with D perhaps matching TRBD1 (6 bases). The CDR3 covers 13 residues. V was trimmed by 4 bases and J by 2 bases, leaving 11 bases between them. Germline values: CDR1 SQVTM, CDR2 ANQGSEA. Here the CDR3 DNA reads TGCAGCGTTGCGCCAACAGGGCAAGAGACCCAGTACTTC. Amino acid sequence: CSVAPTGQETQYF.

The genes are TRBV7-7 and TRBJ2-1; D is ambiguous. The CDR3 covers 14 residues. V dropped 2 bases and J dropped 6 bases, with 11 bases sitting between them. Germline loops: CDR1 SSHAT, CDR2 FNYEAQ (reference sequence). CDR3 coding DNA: TGTGCCAGCAGCTTAAGGTTGGCCCCCAATGAGCAGTTCTTC. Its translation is CASSLRLAPNEQFF.

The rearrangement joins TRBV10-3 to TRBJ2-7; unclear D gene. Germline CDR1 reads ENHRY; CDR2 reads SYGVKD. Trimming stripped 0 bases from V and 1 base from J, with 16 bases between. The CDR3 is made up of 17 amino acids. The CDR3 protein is CAISESKGSKASYEQYF. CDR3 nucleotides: TGTGCCATCAGTGAGTCAAAAGGATCGAAAGCATCCTACGAGCAGTACTTC.

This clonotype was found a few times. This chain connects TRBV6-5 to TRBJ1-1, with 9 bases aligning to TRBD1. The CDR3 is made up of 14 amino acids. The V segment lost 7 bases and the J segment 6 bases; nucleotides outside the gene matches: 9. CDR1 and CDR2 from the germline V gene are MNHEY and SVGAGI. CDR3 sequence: CASTSGTGRAEAFF. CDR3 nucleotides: TGTGCCAGCACTTCCGGGACAGGGCGGGCTGAAGCTTTCTTT.

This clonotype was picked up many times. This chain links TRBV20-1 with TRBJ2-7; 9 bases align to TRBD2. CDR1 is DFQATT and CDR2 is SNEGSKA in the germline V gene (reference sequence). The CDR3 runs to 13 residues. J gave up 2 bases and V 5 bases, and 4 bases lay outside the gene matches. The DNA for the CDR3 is TGCAGTGCTCAGAGCGGGGGGACCTACGAGCAGTACGTC. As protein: CSAQSGGTYEQYV.

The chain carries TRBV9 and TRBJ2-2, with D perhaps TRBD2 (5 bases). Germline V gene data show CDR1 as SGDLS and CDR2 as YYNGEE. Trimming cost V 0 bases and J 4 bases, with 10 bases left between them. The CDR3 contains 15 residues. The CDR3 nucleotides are TGTGCCAGCAGCGTAGCTGAGGGAACCACCGGGGAGCTGTTTTTT. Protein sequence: CASSVAEGTTGELFF.

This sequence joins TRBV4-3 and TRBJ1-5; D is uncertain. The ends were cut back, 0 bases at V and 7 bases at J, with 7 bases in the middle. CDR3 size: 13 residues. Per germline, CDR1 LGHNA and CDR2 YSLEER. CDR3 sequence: CASSQDAEQPQHF. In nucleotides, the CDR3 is TGCGCCAGCAGCCAAGACGCAGAACAGCCCCAGCATTTT.

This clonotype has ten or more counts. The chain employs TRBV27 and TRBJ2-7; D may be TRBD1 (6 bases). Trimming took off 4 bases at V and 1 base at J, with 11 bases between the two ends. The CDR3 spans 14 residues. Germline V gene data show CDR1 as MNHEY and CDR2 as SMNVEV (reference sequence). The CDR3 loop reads CASSSYQGSYEQYF. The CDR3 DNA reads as TGTGCCAGCAGTTCCTACCAGGGGTCCTACGAGCAGTACTTC.

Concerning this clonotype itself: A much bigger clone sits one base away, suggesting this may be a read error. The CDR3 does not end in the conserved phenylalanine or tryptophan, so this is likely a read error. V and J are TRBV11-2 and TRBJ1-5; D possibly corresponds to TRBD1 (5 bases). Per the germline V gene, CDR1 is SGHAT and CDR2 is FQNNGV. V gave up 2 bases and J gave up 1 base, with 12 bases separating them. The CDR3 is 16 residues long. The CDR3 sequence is CASSLSGGRSNQPQHY. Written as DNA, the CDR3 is TGTGCCAGCAGCTTATCTGGGGGACGGAGCAATCAGCCCCAGCATTAT.

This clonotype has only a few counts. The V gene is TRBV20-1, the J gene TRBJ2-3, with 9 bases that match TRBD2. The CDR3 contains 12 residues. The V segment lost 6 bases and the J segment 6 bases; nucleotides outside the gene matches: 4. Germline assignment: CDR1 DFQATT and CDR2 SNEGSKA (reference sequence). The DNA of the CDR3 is TGCAGTGCCGCGGCGGGAGGGGATACGCAGTATTTT. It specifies CSAAAGGDTQYF.

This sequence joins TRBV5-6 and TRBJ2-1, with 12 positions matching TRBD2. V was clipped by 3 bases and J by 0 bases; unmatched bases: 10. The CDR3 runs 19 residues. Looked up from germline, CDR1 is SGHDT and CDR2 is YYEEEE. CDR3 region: CASSYRLAGAQRSYNEQFF. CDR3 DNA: TGTGCCAGCAGCTACCGACTAGCGGGGGCGCAACGCTCCTACAATGAGCAGTTCTTC.

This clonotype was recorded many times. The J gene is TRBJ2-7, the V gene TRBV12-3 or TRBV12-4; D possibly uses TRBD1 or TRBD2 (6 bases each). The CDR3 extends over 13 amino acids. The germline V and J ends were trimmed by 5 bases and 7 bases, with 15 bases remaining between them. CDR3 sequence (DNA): TGTGCCAGCAGTCAGTCGGGGGCGAGGGAGCAGTACGTC. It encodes CASSQSGAREQYV.

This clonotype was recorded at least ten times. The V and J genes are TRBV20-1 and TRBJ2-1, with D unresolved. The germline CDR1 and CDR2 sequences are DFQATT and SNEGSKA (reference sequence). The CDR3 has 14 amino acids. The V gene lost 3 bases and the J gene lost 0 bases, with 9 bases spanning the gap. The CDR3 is CSASSHSSYNEQFF. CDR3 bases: TGCAGTGCTAGTAGCCATAGCTCCTACAATGAGCAGTTCTTC.

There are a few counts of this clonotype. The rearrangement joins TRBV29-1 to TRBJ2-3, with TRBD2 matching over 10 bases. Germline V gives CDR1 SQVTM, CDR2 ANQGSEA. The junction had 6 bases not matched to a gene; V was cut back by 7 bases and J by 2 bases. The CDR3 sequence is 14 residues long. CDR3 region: CSAGGLAVTDTQYF. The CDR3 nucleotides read TGCAGCGCCGGAGGACTAGCGGTCACAGATACGCAGTATTTT.

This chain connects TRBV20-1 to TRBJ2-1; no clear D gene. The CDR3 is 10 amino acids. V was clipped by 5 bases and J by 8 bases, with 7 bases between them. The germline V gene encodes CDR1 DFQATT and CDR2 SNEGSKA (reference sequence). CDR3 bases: TGCAGTGCTCTAAAGGATGAGCAGTTCTTC. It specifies CSALKDEQFF.

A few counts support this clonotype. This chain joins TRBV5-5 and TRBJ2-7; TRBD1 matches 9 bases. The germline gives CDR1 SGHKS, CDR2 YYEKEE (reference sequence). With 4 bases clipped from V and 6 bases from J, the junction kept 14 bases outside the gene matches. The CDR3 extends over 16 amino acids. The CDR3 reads CASSDEIGQGTGEQYV. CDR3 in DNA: TGTGCCAGCAGCGATGAAATCGGACAGGGGACCGGCGAGCAGTACGTC.

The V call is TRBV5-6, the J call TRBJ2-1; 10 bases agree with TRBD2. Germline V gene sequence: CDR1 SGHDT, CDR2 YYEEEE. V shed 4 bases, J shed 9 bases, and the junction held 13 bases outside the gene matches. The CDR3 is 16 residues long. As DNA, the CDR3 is TGTGCCAGCAGCGTGAGTGTCCTAGCGGGGGCCCCTGAGCAGTTCTTC. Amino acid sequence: CASSVSVLAGAPEQFF.

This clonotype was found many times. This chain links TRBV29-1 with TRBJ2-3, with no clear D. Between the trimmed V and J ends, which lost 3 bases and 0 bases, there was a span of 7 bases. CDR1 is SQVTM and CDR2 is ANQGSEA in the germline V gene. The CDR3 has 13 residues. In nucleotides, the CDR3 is TGCAGCGTTGACTGGGGAAGCACAGATACGCAGTATTTT. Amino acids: CSVDWGSTDTQYF.

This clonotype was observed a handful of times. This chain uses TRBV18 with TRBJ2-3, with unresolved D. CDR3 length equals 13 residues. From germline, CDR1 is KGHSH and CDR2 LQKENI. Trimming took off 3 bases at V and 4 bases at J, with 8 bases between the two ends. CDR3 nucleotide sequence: TGTGCCAGCTCACCGCACCCCGCAGATACGCAGTATTTT. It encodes CASSPHPADTQYF.